This T cell receptor beta chain is from a study of blood T cell repertoires in COVID-19. Study in general: In each case, the material was cDNA or gDNA derived from T cells, B-cell-depleted T cells, or PBMCs.

Only one count was recorded for this clone. Assay used: immunoSEQ multiplex PCR; TCRdb lists only in-frame clones, some missing. Of about 400,000 clones in the sample, around 89% were seen once. Assignment of participants to cohorts was predicated upon participant-reported clinical history. The clonotype was recovered from a woman in her 30s with acute COVID-19. Sequencing was carried out using PBMCs or T cells enriched from blood (not recorded which).

This chain's CDR3 is CASGDRDRVGYTF. CDR3 DNA sequence: TGCGCCAGCGGGGACCGGGACAGGGTGGGCTACACCTTC. This chain links TRBV10-1 with TRBJ1-2; TRBD1 matches at 9 bases. Per germline, CDR1 WNHNN and CDR2 SYGVQD (reference sequence). Trimming removed 8 bases from V and 8 bases from J; junction bases left unmatched: 9. This CDR3 spans 13 amino acids.